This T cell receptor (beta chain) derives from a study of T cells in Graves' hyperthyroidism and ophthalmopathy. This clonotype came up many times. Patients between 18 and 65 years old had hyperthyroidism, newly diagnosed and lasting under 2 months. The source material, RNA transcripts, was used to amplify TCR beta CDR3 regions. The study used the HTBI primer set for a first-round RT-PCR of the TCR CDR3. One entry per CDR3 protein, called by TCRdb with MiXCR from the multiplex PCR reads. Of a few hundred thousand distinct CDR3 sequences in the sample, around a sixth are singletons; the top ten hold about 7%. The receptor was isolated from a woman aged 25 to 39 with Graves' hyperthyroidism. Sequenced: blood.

The CDR3 DNA reads as TGTGCCAGTAGCCTAGCGGGGATTGGTTACGAGCAGTACTTC. Translated: CASSLAGIGYEQYF. The rearrangement uses TRBV27 and TRBJ2-7, with 9 bases lining up with TRBD2. Trimming at V came to 9 bases and at J to 4 bases, leaving 10 bases not matched to a gene. This CDR3 is built from 14 residues. Germline lookup yields CDR1 MNHEY and CDR2 SMNVEV (reference sequence).